Below are 30 T cell receptor beta chains sequenced from a single sample in a study of blood T cell repertoires in COVID-19. Assay: immunoSEQ multiplex PCR; the TCRdb copy retains only in-frame clones and omits some. Here the sample spans some 320,000 clones, about 89% being singletons. Sequencing was done on a sample of peripheral blood. The receptors derive from a woman aged 45 to 65 who had recovered from COVID-19.

This chain uses TRBV11-2 with TRBJ1-1; the D gene is possibly TRBD1 (6 bases). The CDR3 has 12 amino acids. CDR1 is SGHAT and CDR2 is FQNNGV in the germline V gene. Deletions cut 8 bases from V and 4 bases from J, with 11 bases between. CDR3 amino acids: CASGRGSTEAFF. The CDR3 DNA reads TGTGCCAGCGGCAGGGGATCCACTGAAGCTTTCTTT. The entire variable domain, with the rest obtained from reference TRBV11-2 and TRBJ1-1, is as follows: EAGVAQSPRYKIIEKRQSVAFWCNPISGHATLYWYQQILGQGPKLLIQFQNNGVVDDSQLPKDRFSAERLKGVDSTLKIQPAKLEDSAVYLCASGRGSTEAFFGQGTRLTVV.

This chain links TRBV10-3 with TRBJ1-1; D gene ambiguous. The ends were cut back, 0 bases at V and 5 bases at J, with 10 bases in the middle. This CDR3 has 14 residues. CDR1 ENHRY and CDR2 SYGVKD come from the germline V gene. DNA for the CDR3: TGTGCCATCAGTGAGTCCTCCGCTGAGACTGAAGCTTTCTTT. Translation: CAISESSAETEAFF.

The rearrangement links TRBV19 to TRBJ2-7; 8 positions agree with TRBD2. CDR3 length: 14 amino acids. Trimming removed 6 bases from V and 2 bases from J; junction bases left unmatched: 6. Germline V CDR1 and CDR2: LNHDA, SQIVND (reference sequence). This CDR3 is CASRRTSSTYEQYF. The DNA of the CDR3 is TGTGCCAGTAGGAGGACTAGCAGTACCTACGAGCAGTACTTC. Drawing the rest from reference TRBV19 and TRBJ2-7, the complete variable domain is DGGITQSPKYLFRKEGQNVTLSCEQNLNHDAMYWYRQDPGQGLRLIYYSQIVNDFQKGDIAEGYSVSREKKESFPLTVTSAQKNPTAFYLCASRRTSSTYEQYFGPGTRLTVT.

The genes are TRBV27 and TRBJ2-2; the D gene is possibly TRBD2 (6 bases). This CDR3 is 15 amino acids long. Trimming took 4 bases from V and 4 from J, leaving 13 bases between them. CDR1 and CDR2 from the germline V gene are MNHEY and SMNVEV (reference sequence). CDR3 bases: TGTGCCAGCAGTTACGGGCGGGACTTCACCGGGGAGCTGTTTTTT. It yields the protein CASSYGRDFTGELFF.

This rearrangement joins TRBV5-6 to TRBJ1-2; D is possibly TRBD1 (6 bases). This CDR3 region has 13 residues. Trimming took off 0 bases at V and 6 bases at J, with 9 bases between the two ends. Per the germline V gene, CDR1 is SGHDT and CDR2 is YYEEEE. The CDR3 DNA is TGTGCCAGCAGCTTGGTGGGGGCCAATGGCTACACCTTC. Translation gives CASSLVGANGYTF.

This clone has just one count. The CDR3 spells CASSLAADTNYEQYF. CDR3 DNA sequence: TGTGCCAGCAGCTTAGCGGCAGATACTAACTACGAGCAGTACTTC. The chain carries TRBV11-2 and TRBJ2-7; D is unclear. The length of the CDR3 is 15 residues. Trimming shortened V by 1 base and J by 3 bases, and 13 bases separated the two germline ends. Germline assignment: CDR1 SGHAT and CDR2 FQNNGV.

The rearrangement links TRBV27 to TRBJ1-1; the D gene is possibly TRBD1 (5 bases). The CDR3 consists of 14 residues. Trimming removed 3 bases at V and 4 bases at J, with 12 bases between. Germline values: CDR1 MNHEY, CDR2 SMNVEV (reference sequence). Here the CDR3 reads CASSLVGVGTEAFF. In nucleotides, the CDR3 is TGTGCCAGCAGTTTGGTAGGGGTAGGCACTGAAGCTTTCTTT.

This chain connects TRBV30 to TRBJ1-2; D not resolved. Germline V gene lookup returns CDR1 GTSNPN and CDR2 SVGIG (reference sequence). V lost 1 base and J 7 bases, leaving 16 bases between the germline ends. This CDR3 is 14 amino acids long. In nucleotides, the CDR3 is TGTGCCTGGAGTGCGACATCAAAAAAGACTGGCTACACCTTC. Translation gives CAWSATSKKTGYTF. Full variable domain (remainder filled in from reference TRBV30 and TRBJ1-2): SQTIHQWPATLVQPVGSPLSLECTVEGTSNPNLYWYRQAAGRGLQLLFYSVGIGQISSEVPQNLSASRPQDRQFILSSKKLLLSDSGFYLCAWSATSKKTGYTFGSGTRLTVV.

This clone came up once. The gene calls are TRBV11-2 and TRBJ2-4, with 13 bases fitting TRBD2. After removal of 5 bases from V and 6 bases from J, the junction contained 7 bases not matched to a gene. This CDR3 comprises 16 residues. From germline, CDR1 is SGHAT and CDR2 FQNNGV. The CDR3 DNA sequence: TGTGCCAGCAGCCAAGGACTAGCGGGAGCTAGAAACATTCAGTACTTC. Its translation: CASSQGLAGARNIQYF.

V usage is TRBV10-3 and J usage is TRBJ2-3, with D possibly TRBD1 on 6 matching bases. V was pared by 8 bases and J by 4 bases, with 10 bases between. Germline CDR1 and CDR2: ENHRY and SYGVKD. CDR3 length equals 12 residues. Here the CDR3 DNA reads TGTGCCATCGGGGGCGCCCCAGATACGCAGTATTTT. Its translation: CAIGGAPDTQYF.

The table lists this clone with a few counts. This chain joins TRBV7-3 and TRBJ1-1, with TRBD1 as a possible D gene (6 bases). The CDR3 totals 13 residues. V was cut by 3 bases and J by 7 bases, with 12 bases left in between. The V gene's germline CDR1 is SGHTA and CDR2 FQGTGA. The CDR3 DNA reads TGTGCCAGCAGCTTTGGGAAAGGGGGTGAAGCTTTCTTT. Protein sequence: CASSFGKGGEAFF.

This sequence joins TRBV6-2 or TRBV6-3 and TRBJ1-1, with 9 positions matching TRBD1. The J segment lost 0 bases and the V segment lost 6 bases, leaving 8 bases of the junction unmatched. The CDR3 runs to 16 residues. Per the germline V gene, CDR1 is MNHEY and CDR2 is SVGEGT. The CDR3 is CASSPTGQGMNTEAFF. CDR3 nucleotide sequence: TGTGCCAGCAGCCCGACGGGACAGGGAATGAACACTGAAGCTTTCTTT.

The chain recombines TRBV5-6 with TRBJ1-2; no definite D call. The V end lost 1 base, the J end lost 4 bases, and 14 bases lay between the germline ends. Germline values: CDR1 SGHDT, CDR2 YYEEEE. The CDR3 runs 15 residues. CDR3 DNA: TGTGCCAGCAGCTTGAGCCCGGGGATGGCCTATGGCTACACCTTC. This encodes CASSLSPGMAYGYTF.

The V and J genes are TRBV28 and TRBJ1-5; no reliable D call. This CDR3 has 15 residues. The V gene's germline CDR1 is MDHEN and CDR2 SYDVKM. V lost 6 bases and J lost 4, with 16 bases in between. CDR3 nucleotides: TGTGCCAGCAGGGCAGATGATAACGAAAATCAGCCCCAGCATTTT. Translated, it gives CASRADDNENQPQHF. Variable domain in full (rest from reference TRBV28 and TRBJ1-5): DVKVTQSSRYLVKRTGEKVFLECVQDMDHENMFWYRQDPGLGLRLIYFSYDVKMKEKGDIPEGYSVSREKKERFSLILESASTNQTSMYLCASRADDNENQPQHFGDGTRLSIL.

The chain carries TRBV28 and TRBJ1-5; D ambiguous. The CDR3 consists of 14 residues. Germline V gives CDR1 MDHEN, CDR2 SYDVKM. V was shortened by 3 bases and J by 6 bases, with 12 bases between the two germline ends. The CDR3 sequence: CASSFGGTAQPQHF. Here the CDR3 DNA reads TGTGCCAGCAGTTTTGGAGGTACGGCTCAGCCCCAGCATTTT.

This chain uses TRBV5-1 with TRBJ2-2; perhaps TRBD1 as D (5 bases). The CDR3 loop spans 14 amino acids. CDR1 and CDR2 from the germline V gene are SGHRS and YFSETQ. The V and J ends lost 5 bases and 2 bases respectively, with 10 bases between them. The CDR3 loop reads CASSLDRNTGELFF. CDR3 DNA sequence: TGCGCCAGCAGTCTAGACAGAAACACCGGGGAGCTGTTTTTT.

The chain recombines TRBV15 with TRBJ2-5, with D possibly being TRBD1 (5 bases). V gave up 5 bases and J gave up 2 bases, with 12 bases separating them. The CDR3 contains 14 residues. CDR1 and CDR2 (germline): LNHNV, YYDKDF (reference sequence). The DNA for the CDR3 is TGTGCCACCAGCCGCGACAGCTATCAAGAGACCCAGTACTTC. Its protein product is CATSRDSYQETQYF.

The chain couples TRBV7-3 to TRBJ2-2, with 14 bases aligning to TRBD2. From germline, CDR1 is SGHTA and CDR2 FQGTGA. The CDR3 is 16 residues long. The J segment lost 4 bases and the V segment lost 5 bases, leaving 3 bases of the junction unmatched. The CDR3 is CASSLGLAGGTGELFF. CDR3 sequence (DNA): TGTGCCAGCAGCCTCGGACTAGCGGGAGGCACCGGGGAGCTGTTTTTT. Drawing the rest from reference TRBV7-3 and TRBJ2-2, the complete variable domain is GAGVSQTPSNKVTEKGKYVELRCDPISGHTALYWYRQSLGQGPEFLIYFQGTGAADDSGLPNDRFFAVRPEGSVSTLKIQRTERGDSAVYLCASSLGLAGGTGELFFGEGSRLTVL.

Note on this clone: The same CDR3 also results from other DNA sequences found in this sample. J is TRBJ1-1 and V is TRBV30, with D uncertain. Germline V gene sequence: CDR1 GTSNPN, CDR2 SVGIG (reference sequence). Trimming left V 4 bases short and J 0 bases short, with 6 bases between. The CDR3 is 12 residues long. The CDR3 here is CAWNRLNTEAFF. The CDR3 DNA sequence: TGTGCCTGGAACAGACTGAACACTGAAGCTTTCTTT.

The rearrangement uses TRBV7-2 and TRBJ2-7; 8 bases align to TRBD1. The CDR3 has 14 amino acids. Germline CDR1 and CDR2: SGHTA and FQGNSA. V lost 5 bases and J lost 2; bases outside the gene matches: 5. CDR3 nucleotides: TGTGCCAGCAGCCCCGGACAGGGCACCTACGAGCAGTACTTC. Amino acid sequence: CASSPGQGTYEQYF.

The J gene is TRBJ1-2, the V gene TRBV19; D gene uncertain. The CDR3 sequence is 14 residues long. The germline V gene encodes CDR1 LNHDA and CDR2 SQIVND (reference sequence). Between the trimmed V and J ends, which lost 5 bases and 4 bases, there was a span of 14 bases. The CDR3 sequence is CASSPRGYFYGYTF. The CDR3 DNA sequence: TGTGCCAGTAGTCCTAGAGGGTATTTCTATGGCTACACCTTC.

The rearrangement joins TRBV7-2 to TRBJ2-7, with 11 nucleotides matching TRBD1. V shed 3 bases and J 0 bases; nucleotides not matched to a gene: 1. CDR1 SGHTA and CDR2 FQGNSA come from the germline V gene. This CDR3 contains 15 residues. As DNA, the CDR3 is TGTGCCAGCAGCTTTGGGACAGGGGGCTCCTACGAGCAGTACTTC. Encoded protein: CASSFGTGGSYEQYF.

The chain is built from TRBV3-1 (or the pseudogene TRBV3-2) and TRBJ2-3; D is perhaps TRBD1 (5 bases). The germline V gene encodes CDR1 LGHDT and CDR2 YNNKEL (reference sequence). Deletions cut 2 bases from V and 4 bases from J, with 10 bases between. This CDR3 comprises 14 residues. The CDR3 region is CASSQFLGADTQYF. CDR3 sequence (DNA): TGTGCCAGCAGCCAATTCCTAGGGGCAGATACGCAGTATTTT.

This rearrangement joins TRBV6-5 to TRBJ2-5; the D gene is possibly TRBD1 (5 bases). Germline V gives CDR1 MNHEY, CDR2 SVGAGI. The length of the CDR3 is 13 residues. Trimming pared 7 bases from V and 2 bases from J, leaving 11 bases between. This chain's CDR3 is CASNRQLQETQYF. The CDR3 nucleotides read TGTGCCAGCAACAGACAGTTGCAAGAGACCCAGTACTTC.

For the CDR3, the DNA is TGTGCCAGTAGTATAGACACAGCGGGATCCACCGGGGAGCTGTTTTTT. Its protein is CASSIDTAGSTGELFF. The rearrangement uses TRBV19 and TRBJ2-2, with 7 bases identical to TRBD2. Germline V CDR1 and CDR2: LNHDA, SQIVND (reference sequence). The CDR3 loop spans 16 amino acids. With V trimmed by 0 bases and J by 4 bases, 5 bases remained unmatched.

V and J are TRBV4-3 and TRBJ1-3; D is possibly TRBD1 (5 bases). This CDR3 contains 17 residues. Per the germline V gene, CDR1 is LGHNA and CDR2 is YSLEER. Deletions cut 3 bases from V and 4 bases from J, with 19 bases between. The CDR3 region has the DNA TGCGCCAGCAGCCACGTTCGAATAAGGGGCTCCGGAAACACCATATATTTT. This sequence encodes CASSHVRIRGSGNTIYF.

The chain combines TRBV4-3 with TRBJ1-2; 9 bases are a match to TRBD1. The trim removed 4 bases at V and 3 bases at J, leaving 9 bases unmatched. The CDR3 is 16 residues long. Germline V gives CDR1 LGHNA, CDR2 YSLEER. The DNA of the CDR3 is TGCGCCAGCAGCCCCCGAACAGGGGGCGGTGACTATGGCTACACCTTC. Amino acids: CASSPRTGGGDYGYTF.

The J gene is TRBJ2-1, the V gene TRBV6-5; TRBD1 might be the D (6 bases). This CDR3 is 15 amino acids long. V was clipped by 4 bases and J by 6 bases, with 16 bases between them. Germline CDR1 is MNHEY and CDR2 is SVGAGI. CDR3 coding DNA: TGTGCCAGCAGTTCACTAACAGGGAACATCAATGAGCAGTTCTTC. It codes for CASSSLTGNINEQFF.

The chain recombines TRBV9 with TRBJ2-2, with D possibly matching TRBD2 (5 bases). From germline, CDR1 is SGDLS and CDR2 YYNGEE. The CDR3 sequence is 17 residues long. Trimming stripped 2 bases from V and 0 bases from J, with 14 bases between. The CDR3 loop is CASSVDLPRANTGELFF. As DNA, the CDR3 is TGTGCCAGCAGCGTTGATCTACCGCGGGCGAACACCGGGGAGCTGTTTTTT.

The chain couples TRBV6-2 or TRBV6-3 to TRBJ2-7; 14 positions agree with TRBD2. Germline V gene data show CDR1 as MNHEY and CDR2 as SVGEGT. This CDR3 has 15 amino acids. V shed 3 bases and J 4 bases; nucleotides not matched to a gene: 2. The CDR3 DNA sequence: TGTGCCAGCAGTTATGGACTAGCGGGGGGTTACGAGCAGTACTTC. Translating gives CASSYGLAGGYEQYF.